Each of the 21 T cell receptor beta chains below was sequenced from the same sample in a study of immune cell composition in non-small cell lung cancer. TCRdb keeps only in-frame clones here, not all; method: immunoSEQ multiplex PCR. The sample lists approximately 1,500 clones; under 80% were seen once. Sequencing was performed on lung tumor tissue. These receptors were obtained from a human donor with non-small cell lung cancer.

This sequence joins TRBV5-8 and TRBJ1-4; the match to TRBD1 covers 9 bases. CDR1 is SGHTS, CDR2 YDEGEE, per germline. This CDR3 has 17 amino acids. V was pared by 4 bases and J by 5 bases, with 12 bases of the junction left unmatched. The chain's CDR3 is CASSQKTGGVVNEKLFF. CDR3 coding DNA: TGTGCCAGCAGCCAAAAGACAGGGGGAGTGGTAAATGAAAAACTGTTTTTT.

The chain couples TRBV5-6 to TRBJ1-1; D remains unclear. Germline-derived CDR1 and CDR2 are SGHDT and YYEEEE. Trimming stripped 4 bases from V and 4 bases from J, with 11 bases between. The CDR3 runs to 13 residues. The CDR3 protein is CASSARSGTEAFF. The CDR3 nucleotides read TGTGCCAGCAGCGCTCGGTCCGGCACTGAAGCTTTCTTT.

The gene calls are TRBV28 and TRBJ1-5; TRBD1 aligns across 9 bases. Germline CDR1 is MDHEN and CDR2 is SYDVKM. This CDR3 is built from 14 residues. J gave up 4 bases and V 9 bases, and 7 bases lay outside the gene matches. The CDR3 DNA follows: TGTGCCAGTACGGGGGGACAGGGTAATCAGCCCCAGCATTTT. This gives the protein CASTGGQGNQPQHF.

This clone occurred once. The J gene is TRBJ2-6, the V gene TRBV9; 7 bases are shared with TRBD2. The trim removed 0 bases at V and 4 bases at J, leaving 4 bases unmatched. The CDR3 spans 16 residues. The V gene's germline CDR1 is SGDLS and CDR2 YYNGEE. CDR3 DNA: TGTGCCAGCAGCGTAGTTGGGGGGGACGGGGCCAACGTCCTGACTTTC. This encodes CASSVVGGDGANVLTF.

The count of this clone is one. V and J are TRBV18 and TRBJ1-4, with TRBD1 identical over 7 bases. This CDR3 contains 14 residues. CDR1 and CDR2 (germline): KGHSH, LQKENI. After removal of 2 bases from V and 11 bases from J, the junction contained 8 bases not matched to a gene. This chain's CDR3 is CASSPVSTGDKLFF. CDR3 in DNA: TGTGCCAGCTCACCAGTCAGTACAGGGGATAAACTGTTTTTT.

This clone is categorized as hyperexpanded. This chain connects TRBV30 to TRBJ1-4; 8 nucleotides align to TRBD1. Trimming removed 3 bases from V and 8 bases from J; junction bases left unmatched: 14. The germline V gene encodes CDR1 GTSNPN and CDR2 SVGIG (reference sequence). The CDR3 runs 16 residues. In DNA form, the CDR3 reads TGTGCCTGGAGGGAGCGAAAGGGACAGGCGAAGGAAAAACTGTTTTTT. As protein: CAWRERKGQAKEKLFF.

This chain connects TRBV7-3 to TRBJ2-1; the D gene is possibly TRBD1 (6 bases). Germline CDR1 SGHTA, CDR2 FQGTGA. This CDR3 has 18 amino acids. V dropped 2 bases and J dropped 6 bases, with 23 bases sitting between them. The CDR3 region is CASSLGGWGRGRGNEQFF. The CDR3 DNA reads TGTGCCAGCAGCTTAGGTGGGTGGGGCAGGGGACGGGGCAATGAGCAGTTCTTC. The full variable domain, completed using reference TRBV7-3 and TRBJ2-1, is GAGVSQTPSNKVTEKGKYVELRCDPISGHTALYWYRQSLGQGPEFLIYFQGTGAADDSGLPNDRFFAVRPEGSVSTLKIQRTERGDSAVYLCASSLGGWGRGRGNEQFFGPGTRLTVL.

The V gene is TRBV5-1, the J gene TRBJ2-2, with D hard to call. Germline V gene sequence: CDR1 SGHRS, CDR2 YFSETQ. Between the trimmed V and J ends, which lost 0 bases and 6 bases, there was a span of 9 bases. CDR3 size: 14 residues. In nucleotides, the CDR3 is TGCGCCAGCAGCTTGGTTGCCACATCCGGGGAGCTGTTTTTT. Its translation is CASSLVATSGELFF.

This clone was counted between two and nine times. CDR3 protein: CASSSFREGEQFF. For the CDR3, the DNA is TGTGCCAGCAGCTCTTTTAGGGAGGGTGAGCAGTTCTTC. The gene calls are TRBV5-6 and TRBJ2-1; TRBD2 matches at 7 bases. The germline V gene encodes CDR1 SGHDT and CDR2 YYEEEE. J gave up 9 bases and V 3 bases, and 6 bases lay outside the gene matches. This CDR3 contains 13 residues.

Here the CDR3 DNA reads TGTGCCAGCAGCCGGGACATGAGGGACACTGAAGCTTTCTTT. Protein product: CASSRDMRDTEAFF. The V gene is TRBV27, the J gene TRBJ1-1; D might be TRBD1 (6 bases). CDR3 length: 14 residues. Deletions cut 6 bases from V and 3 bases from J, with 14 bases between. CDR1 and CDR2 from the germline V gene are MNHEY and SMNVEV (reference sequence).

This clone was observed a handful of times. This chain joins TRBV1 and TRBJ1-5; TRBD1, the D gene given by the table, was not confirmed from the DNA. TRBV1 corresponds to a pseudogene. The CDR3 is 17 residues long. The CDR3 is CTSSQVGGTGGSQPQHF. CDR3 nucleotide sequence: TGCACCAGCAGCCAAGTGGGGGGGACAGGGGGCAGTCAGCCCCAGCATTTT.

The chain uses TRBV5-5 and TRBJ2-5; possibly TRBD1 for D (7 bases). From germline, CDR1 is SGHKS and CDR2 YYEKEE (reference sequence). The CDR3 loop spans 15 amino acids. Between the trimmed V and J ends, which lost 4 bases and 6 bases, there was a span of 19 bases. CDR3 region: CASSPTGAGLKTQYF. In DNA, the CDR3 is TGTGCCAGCAGCCCCACAGGGGCGGGATTGAAGACCCAGTACTTC.

V gene TRBV10-3 combines with J gene TRBJ2-7; TRBD2 aligns across 9 bases. The trim removed 3 bases at V and 3 bases at J, leaving 6 bases unmatched. The CDR3 is 15 amino acids. Germline CDR1 reads ENHRY; CDR2 reads SYGVKD. The CDR3 spells CAISDPGLAIYEQYF. The DNA for the CDR3 is TGTGCCATCAGTGACCCGGGACTAGCAATCTACGAGCAGTACTTC.

This chain links TRBV29-1 with TRBJ2-5, with 8 bases lining up with TRBD1. The CDR3 consists of 12 residues. V lost 8 bases to trimming and J lost 4 bases; unmatched junction nucleotides: 6. Germline V CDR1 and CDR2: SQVTM, ANQGSEA. The CDR3 is CSIRTGLETQYF. DNA of the CDR3: TGCAGCATCAGGACAGGGCTAGAGACCCAGTACTTC.

The chain employs TRBV6-1 and TRBJ1-2; the match to TRBD1 covers 9 bases. The CDR3 has 17 amino acids. Germline CDR1 reads MNHNS; CDR2 reads SASEGT. The V segment lost 4 bases and the J segment 2 bases; nucleotides outside the gene matches: 11. CDR3 amino acids: CASSGTGVPSPNYGYTF. The CDR3 coding sequence is TGTGCCAGCAGTGGGACAGGGGTCCCGTCCCCGAACTATGGCTACACCTTC.

This clone came up a few times. The chain uses TRBV9 and TRBJ2-1, with TRBD2 identical over 7 bases. After removal of 0 bases from V and 4 bases from J, the junction contained 4 bases not matched to a gene. This CDR3 is 15 amino acids long. CDR1 SGDLS and CDR2 YYNGEE come from the germline V gene. The CDR3 is CASSVGLADYNEQFF. CDR3 coding DNA: TGTGCCAGCAGCGTAGGGCTAGCGGATTACAATGAGCAGTTCTTC.

This rearrangement joins TRBV4-3 to TRBJ1-5; tentatively, D is TRBD1 (5 bases). Per germline, CDR1 LGHNA and CDR2 YSLEER. V lost 0 bases to trimming and J lost 2 bases, with 8 bases between them. This CDR3 is 15 amino acids long. The CDR3 DNA sequence: TGCGCCAGCAGCCAAGATTGGGGGGGCAATCAGCCCCAGCATTTT. Protein sequence: CASSQDWGGNQPQHF.

V gene TRBV4-2 combines with J gene TRBJ2-7; the match to TRBD2 covers 8 bases. Germline CDR1 LGHNA, CDR2 YNFKEQ. The V gene end was trimmed by 4 bases and the J gene end by 0 bases; junction bases not matched to a gene: 8. The CDR3 length is 16 residues. The CDR3 coding sequence is TGTGCCAGCAGCCCCCCTAGCGGGCGCTACTCCTACGAGCAGTACTTC. It is translated as CASSPPSGRYSYEQYF.

V gene TRBV18 combines with J gene TRBJ1-4; 8 bases map to TRBD1. The CDR3 length is 15 residues. Germline trimming cut 3 bases from V and 8 bases from J; bases unmatched to any gene: 8. Germline V gene sequence: CDR1 KGHSH, CDR2 LQKENI. CDR3 bases: TGTGCCAGCTCACCGCGACAGGGGATGGGCGAAAAACTGTTTTTT. Translated, it gives CASSPRQGMGEKLFF. Drawing the rest from reference TRBV18 and TRBJ1-4, the complete variable domain is NAGVMQNPRHLVRRRGQEARLRCSPMKGHSHVYWYRQLPEEGLKFMVYLQKENIIDESGMPKERFSAEFPKEGPSILRIQQVVRGDSAAYFCASSPRQGMGEKLFFGSGTQLSVL.

The chain recombines TRBV5-1 with TRBJ2-5; 13 nucleotides align to TRBD2. CDR3 length equals 16 residues. V shed 3 bases and J 5 bases; nucleotides not matched to a gene: 7. In germline, CDR1 is SGHRS, CDR2 YFSETQ. The CDR3 DNA is TGCGCCAGCAGCTCCTCGACTAGCGGGAGGTCGGAGACCCAGTACTTC. Translating gives CASSSSTSGRSETQYF.

DNA of the CDR3: TGTGCCAGCAGCGTGGGACTAGCAAGAGAGACCCAGTACTTC. Translated, it gives CASSVGLARETQYF. The chain couples TRBV11-2 to TRBJ2-5, with 9 nucleotides matching TRBD2. The CDR3 consists of 14 residues. With 5 bases clipped from V and 4 bases from J, the junction kept 5 bases outside the gene matches. Germline CDR1 and CDR2: SGHAT and FQNNGV.